This T cell receptor beta chain emerged from a study of CD8 T cells in Susac syndrome. On the study more broadly: When blood was drawn, the patients with Susac syndrome were therapy-naive, on corticosteroids, or on intravenous immunoglobulin alone.

CD8+ and CD4+ T cells taken from blood had their TCR beta sequenced. The CD8+ and CD4+ T cells were isolated magnetically using a negative isolation approach, whereas the TEMRA cells were enriched by FACS. RNA in amounts of about 0.5 to 1 ug was reverse transcribed with random hexamers. TCRdb re-analysed the immunoSEQ multiplex PCR reads in MiXCR, keeping a single row per CDR3 protein. The table lists 210,000 or so distinct CDR3 sequences, about 94% of them singletons. CDR3 size: 13 residues. With 1 base removed from V and 3 bases from J, the gap between germline ends came to 7 bases. Germline CDR1 SGHAT, CDR2 FQNNGV.

Sequencing used CD4+ T cells from PBMCs. The sequence came from a human donor with Susac syndrome. This chain uses TRBV11-2 with TRBJ2-7, with a weak D call TRBD2 (5 bases). CDR3 sequence reads: CASSLVRDYEQYF. In nucleotides, the CDR3 is TGTGCCAGCAGCTTAGTTCGGGACTACGAGCAGTACTTC.